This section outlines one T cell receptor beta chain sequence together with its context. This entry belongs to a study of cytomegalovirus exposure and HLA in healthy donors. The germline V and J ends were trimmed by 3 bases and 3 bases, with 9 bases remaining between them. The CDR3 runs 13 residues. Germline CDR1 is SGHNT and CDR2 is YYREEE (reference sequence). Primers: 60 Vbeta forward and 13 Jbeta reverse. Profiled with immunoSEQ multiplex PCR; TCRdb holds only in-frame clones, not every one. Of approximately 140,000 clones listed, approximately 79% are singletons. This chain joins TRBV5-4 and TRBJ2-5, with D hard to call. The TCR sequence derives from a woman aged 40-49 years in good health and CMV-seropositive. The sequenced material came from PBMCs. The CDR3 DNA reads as TGTGCCAGCAGCTCGAGACTCGAAGAGACCCAGTACTTC. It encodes CASSSRLEETQYF.